This T cell receptor beta chain was found in a study of Ad26.COV2.S vaccination and SARS-CoV-2 variants (dated by TCRdb to about 2021). Study-level background: Vaccine-arm donors came from COV1001, a multicentre, randomized, double-blind, placebo-controlled phase I-IIa trial of Ad26.COV2.S in healthy adults. Ad26.COV2.S was administered intramuscularly at a dose of 5x10^10 or 1x10^11 viral particles, either as one shot or as two shots given 56 days apart. The specificity and breadth of SARS-CoV-2-reactive T cell receptors after Ad26.COV2.S vaccination were assessed by TCRbeta repertoire sequencing. Investigators remained blinded to trial group allocation during experiments and outcome assessment. Participants in the trial were split at random into five groups of five each, receiving low-dose or high-dose Ad26.COV2.S once or twice, or else placebo on both occasions. A total of 32 samples were included in the TCR-sequenced set, comprising about 20 Ad26.COV2.S vaccine recipients, 5 placebo recipients and 8 SARS-CoV-2 convalescent individuals.

Explained via the paper, the treatment or condition label denotes: some 20 received Ad26.COV2.S at low or high dose, single or two shots; about 5 received placebo; per-sample allocation not given. Repertoires of vaccine and placebo recipients were sequenced from samples taken on day 63 after the first injection. Between 29 July and 7 August 2020, Cohort 1b enrolled some 25 adults aged 18-55 years at one site in Boston, USA. As a vaccine, Ad26.COV2.S was a replication-incompetent adenovirus type 26 vector that expressed a prefusion-stabilized SARS-CoV-2 spike protein derived from the original Wuhan strain. About this clone itself: It has no known antigen specificity. One base away there is no much larger clone; base qualities are not given.

TCRbeta CDR3 regions were sequenced with the immunoSEQ Assay. After extraction, genomic DNA underwent amplification by bias-controlled multiplex PCR, followed by high-throughput sequencing. Turning to the authors' computational methods: To quantify the absolute abundance of every unique TCRbeta CDR3 region, sequences were collapsed and filtered. T cell fraction was estimated by normalization of TCRbeta template counts to usable DNA, with usable DNA being measured through amplification of reference genes present in all nucleated cells. Repertoire TCRs were annotated as SARS-CoV-2-specific when V gene, CDR3 amino acid sequence and J gene were exactly matched to a known reactive TCR set. The reference SARS-CoV-2 TCR set was obtained from MIRA and was filtered for enrichment in COVID-19-positive ImmuneCODE repertoires, whereby public or cross-reactive TCRs were removed. Using the MIRA antigens, annotated TCRs were further analysed by specific ORF or by position within an ORF. Breadth was defined as annotated unique rearrangements over total unique productive rearrangements; depth was the summed frequency of those rearrangements. Two-sided Wilcoxon rank-sum tests were used to compare TCR breadth between groups. TCRdb stores this immuneACCESS table with in-frame sequences only. Part of the clones is absent; in the studies checked, under half of the shortfall reflects unresolved V genes, and no reason is known for the rest. That table gives V, J and clone size, and the DNA gave D and trimming. Counted in this sample were around 400,000 clones; approximately 90% of them appeared once. Of the sample, roughly an eighth falls within the top ten clones.

General findings and caveats noted by the study authors: After vaccination, substantial breadth of spike-specific CD8+ and CD4+ T cell responses was reported. Vaccine and placebo recipients had comparable non-spike TCR breadth, which fits with the vaccine containing only spike. Compared with placebo recipients, Ad26.COV2.S recipients showed higher spike-specific TCR breadth (P = 0.0014). The authors noted that the TCR breadth and depth analyses may have underestimated total T cell responses. Comparing responses between vaccine doses or regimens was not something the study was powered to do.

CDR1 SEHNR and CDR2 FQNEAQ were looked up in the germline V gene (reference sequence). The CDR3 holds 13 amino acids from the cysteine to the phenylalanine. The retained sequence is limited to the CDR3, 39 bases, with the frame set at the first base. Compared with germline, V lacks 5 bases and J lacks 6 bases; bases without a gene match: 6. The chain is encoded by TRBV7-9 joined to TRBJ2-7, with TRBD2 identical over 8 junction bases. The sample in question was peripheral blood, obtained in a trial of Ad26.COV2.S vaccine versus placebo. This receptor was obtained from a person between 18 and 59 years old who received the Ad26.COV2.S COVID-19 vaccine or a placebo. This receptor has the CDR3 CASSPPSGSEQYF. The DNA sequence reads TGTGCCAGCAGCCCCCCAAGCGGGAGCGAGCAGTACTTC. The CDR3 plus the reference TRBV7-9 and TRBJ2-7 genes for the other parts give the full variable domain: DTGVSQNPRHKITKRGQNVTFRCDPISEHNRLYWYRQTLGQGPEFLTYFQNEAQLEKSRLLSDRFSAERPKGSFSTLEIQRTEQGDSAMYLCASSPPSGSEQYFGPGTRLTVT.